Listed here are 8 T cell receptor beta chains from one sample, sequenced in a study of spatial heterogeneity in lung cancer. Time point in this sample: sample taken at primary tumor resection. TCRdb re-called the 5' RACE reads with MiXCR, one entry per CDR3 protein. The sample yields fewer than 20,000 distinct CDR3 sequences, around 6.9% seen once. Study-wide findings and caveats: Tumor mutation count correlated with how many alpha and beta TCRs expanded intratumorally.

For these TCRs, the target antigens are not known. The sample in question was lung tumor tissue, obtained at surgery. The receptors were sampled from a female donor with early-stage non-small cell lung cancer.

This clonotype has ten or more counts. One end of the junction fails to match germline, which may point to a read error. V is TRBV27 and J is TRBJ1-1; D is possibly TRBD1 (5 bases). This CDR3 comprises 14 residues. Germline assignment: CDR1 MNHEY and CDR2 SMNVEV (reference sequence). The CDR3 protein is CASSLGVLNTEALF. The CDR3, as DNA: TGTGCCAGCAGTTTGGGGGTCTTGAACACTGAAGCTCTCTTT.

This clonotype rates as medium-sized (0.01 to 0.1%). The chain carries TRBV28 and TRBJ2-7, with D unclear. V shed 6 bases and J shed 4 bases, with 10 bases lying between them. The CDR3 sequence is 12 residues long. Germline V lookup: CDR1 MDHEN, CDR2 SYDVKM. CDR3 in amino acids: CASRSNSYEQYF. DNA for the CDR3: TGTGCCAGCAGATCGAACTCTTACGAGCAGTACTTC.

This clonotype was seen ten or more times. The chain carries TRBV6-6 and TRBJ2-2; a possible D gene is TRBD1 (6 bases). Germline V gene data show CDR1 as MNHNY and CDR2 as SVGAGI (reference sequence). Trimming left V 0 bases short and J 2 bases short, with 10 bases between. The CDR3 loop spans 16 amino acids. DNA for the CDR3: TGTGCCAGCAGTTACTCCGCAGGGGCCAACACCGGGGAGCTGTTTTTT. Its protein product is CASSYSAGANTGELFF.

Only a few counts were recorded for this clonotype. DNA of the CDR3: TGTGCCAGCAGCCAGTTTCTAGCTGCAGATACGCAGTATTTT. Its translation is CASSQFLAADTQYF. The rearrangement joins TRBV3-1 to TRBJ2-3; D might be TRBD2 (5 bases). Germline V gene data show CDR1 as LGHDT and CDR2 as YNNKEL (reference sequence). V lost 3 bases and J lost 4, with 11 bases in between. The CDR3 spans 14 residues.

This clonotype was counted ten times or more. The J gene is TRBJ2-3, the V gene TRBV7-8, with a tentative D call TRBD1 (6 bases). CDR1 and CDR2 (germline): SGHVS, FQNEAQ. The CDR3 is made up of 15 amino acids. Trimming removed 3 bases from V and 2 bases from J, with 12 bases in between. As DNA, the CDR3 is TGTGCCAGCAGCTTCCCTGGGGGCCCCACAGATACGCAGTATTTT. This translates into CASSFPGGPTDTQYF.

This clonotype occurred a few times. The genes are TRBV6-2 or TRBV6-3 and TRBJ1-5, with unresolved D. Germline V lookup: CDR1 MNHEY, CDR2 SVGEGT. The CDR3 consists of 14 residues. V was clipped by 2 bases and J by 5 bases, with 10 bases between them. DNA of the CDR3: TGTGCCAGCAGTTACCTTAACATGCATCAGCCCCAGCATTTT. It specifies CASSYLNMHQPQHF.

This clonotype occurred many times. This sequence joins TRBV29-1 and TRBJ2-3; TRBD2 aligns across 10 bases. This CDR3 comprises 15 residues. Germline V gene lookup returns CDR1 SQVTM and CDR2 ANQGSEA. With V trimmed by 6 bases and J by 8 bases, 14 bases remained unmatched. This CDR3 reads CSVAVAGGVMVTQYF. In DNA, the CDR3 is TGCAGCGTCGCCGTAGCGGGAGGAGTTATGGTTACGCAGTATTTT.

The sample holds many counts of this clonotype. In DNA form, the CDR3 reads TGTGCCGGGAACCTACAGGGGGTCTTATCCAAAAACATTCAGTACTTC. It translates to CAGNLQGVLSKNIQYF. The rearrangement joins TRBV30 to TRBJ2-4; 8 bases line up with TRBD1. CDR3 length: 16 amino acids. Germline assignment: CDR1 GTSNPN and CDR2 SVGIG (reference sequence). After removal of 8 bases from V and 2 bases from J, the junction contained 14 bases not matched to a gene.